This entry describes one TCR beta chain. These data belong to a study of CD8+CD57+ T cells in acquired aplastic anemia. Study information: Sorted CD4+ and CD8+ cells gave an average of around 3.3 ug of DNA.

V shed 2 bases, J shed 0 bases, and the junction held 7 bases outside the gene matches. The length of the CDR3 is 18 residues. The germline gives CDR1 SGHAT, CDR2 FQNNGV. Individuals selected for sequencing had exhibited CD8+CD57+ cell expansion on flow cytometry. Investigators profiled TCR beta VDJ and CDR3 from genomic DNA template. TCRdb redid the calling of the reads with MiXCR, one entry per CDR3 protein. The profile shows around 130,000 distinct CDR3 sequences, 50% to 70% of them singletons. Sequenced: sorted CD4+, CD8+, or CD8+CD57+ T cells (not recorded which) from PBMCs. This receptor was identified in a human donor with aplastic anemia. This sequence joins TRBV11-2 and TRBJ2-3; 11 nucleotides align to TRBD2. DNA for the CDR3: TGTGCCAGCAGCTTATGGGGACTAGCGGTGACTAGCACAGATACGCAGTATTTT. It is translated as CASSLWGLAVTSTDTQYF.